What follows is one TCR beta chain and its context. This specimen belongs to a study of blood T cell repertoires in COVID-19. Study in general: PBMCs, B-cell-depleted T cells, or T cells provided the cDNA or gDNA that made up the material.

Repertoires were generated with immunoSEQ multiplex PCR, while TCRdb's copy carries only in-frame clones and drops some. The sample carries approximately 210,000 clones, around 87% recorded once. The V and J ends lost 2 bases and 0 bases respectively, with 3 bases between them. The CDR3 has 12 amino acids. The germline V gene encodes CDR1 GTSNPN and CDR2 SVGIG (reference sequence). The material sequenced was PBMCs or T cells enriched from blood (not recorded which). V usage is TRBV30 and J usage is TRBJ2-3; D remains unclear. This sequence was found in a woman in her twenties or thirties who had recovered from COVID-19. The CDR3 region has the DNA TGTGCCTGGAGTTCTAGCACAGATACGCAGTATTTT. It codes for CAWSSSTDTQYF.